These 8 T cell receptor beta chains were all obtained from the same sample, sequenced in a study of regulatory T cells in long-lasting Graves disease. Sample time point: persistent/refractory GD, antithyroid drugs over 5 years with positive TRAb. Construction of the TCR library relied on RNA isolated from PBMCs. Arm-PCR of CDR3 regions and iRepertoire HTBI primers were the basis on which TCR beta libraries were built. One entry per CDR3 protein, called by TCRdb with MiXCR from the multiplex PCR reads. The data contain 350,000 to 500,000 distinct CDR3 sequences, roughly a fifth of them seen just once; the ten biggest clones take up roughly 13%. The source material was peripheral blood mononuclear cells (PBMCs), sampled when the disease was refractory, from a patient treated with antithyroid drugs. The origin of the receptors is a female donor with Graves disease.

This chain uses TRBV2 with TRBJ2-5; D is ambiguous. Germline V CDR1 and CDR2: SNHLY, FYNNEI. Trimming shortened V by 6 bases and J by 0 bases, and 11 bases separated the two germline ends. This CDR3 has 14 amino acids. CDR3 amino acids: CASSVSQDQETQYF. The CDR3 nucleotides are TGTGCCAGCAGCGTCAGCCAGGACCAAGAGACCCAGTACTTC.

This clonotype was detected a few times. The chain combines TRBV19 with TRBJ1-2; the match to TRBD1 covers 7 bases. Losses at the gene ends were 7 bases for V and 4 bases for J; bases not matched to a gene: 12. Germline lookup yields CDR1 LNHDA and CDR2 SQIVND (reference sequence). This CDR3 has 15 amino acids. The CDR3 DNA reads TGTGCCAGTACCCCCGCAGGGGGGGCCCTCTATGGCTACACCTTC. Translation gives CASTPAGGALYGYTF.

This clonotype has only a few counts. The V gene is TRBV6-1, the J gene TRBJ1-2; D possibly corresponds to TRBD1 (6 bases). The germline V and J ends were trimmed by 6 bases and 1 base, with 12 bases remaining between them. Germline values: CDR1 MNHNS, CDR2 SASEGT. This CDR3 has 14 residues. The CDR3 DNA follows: TGTGCCAGCAGGGACAGTTCCTTTAACTATGGCTACACCTTC. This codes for CASRDSSFNYGYTF.

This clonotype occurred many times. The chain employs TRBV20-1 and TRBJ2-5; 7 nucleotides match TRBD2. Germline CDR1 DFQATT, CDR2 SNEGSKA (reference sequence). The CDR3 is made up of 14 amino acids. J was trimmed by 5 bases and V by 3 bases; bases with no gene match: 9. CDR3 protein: CSASVAGAGETQYF. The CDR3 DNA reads TGCAGTGCTAGCGTGGCGGGAGCCGGGGAGACCCAGTACTTC.

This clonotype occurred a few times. CDR3 protein: CASSSPGQGARRLNSPLHF. Written as DNA, the CDR3 is TGTGCCAGCAGTTCCCCAGGACAGGGGGCGAGGCGGCTTAATTCACCCCTCCACTTT. The V call is TRBV27, the J call TRBJ1-6, with 11 nucleotides matching TRBD1. The V gene's germline CDR1 is MNHEY and CDR2 SMNVEV (reference sequence). The V segment lost 4 bases and the J segment 6 bases; nucleotides outside the gene matches: 14. This CDR3 is built from 19 residues.

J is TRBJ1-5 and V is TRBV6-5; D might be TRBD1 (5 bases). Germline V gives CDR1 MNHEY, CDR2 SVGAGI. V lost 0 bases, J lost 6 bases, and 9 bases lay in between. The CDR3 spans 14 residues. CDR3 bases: TGTGCCAGCAGTTACTCACAGGTTGCTCAGCCCCAGCATTTT. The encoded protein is CASSYSQVAQPQHF.

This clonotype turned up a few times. CDR3 loop: CASSLGTSGRSEQYF. In DNA form, the CDR3 reads TGTGCCAGCAGCCTGGGGACTAGCGGGAGATCCGAGCAGTACTTC. V usage is TRBV3-1 and J usage is TRBJ2-7; 14 bases map to TRBD2. This CDR3 has 15 residues. The V and J ends lost 4 bases and 6 bases, in that order; junction bases with no gene match: 5. CDR1 and CDR2 (germline): LGHDT, YNNKEL (reference sequence).

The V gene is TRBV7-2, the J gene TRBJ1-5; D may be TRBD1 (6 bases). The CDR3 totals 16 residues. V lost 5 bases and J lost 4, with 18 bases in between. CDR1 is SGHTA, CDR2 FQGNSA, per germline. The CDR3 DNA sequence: TGTGCCAGCAGCCCGAGAGGGGGACTCCTTAATCAGCCCCAGCATTTT. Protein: CASSPRGGLLNQPQHF.